This T cell receptor (beta chain) is from a study of cytomegalovirus exposure and HLA in healthy donors. PCR involved 60 Vbeta and 13 Jbeta primers. The data were produced by immunoSEQ multiplex PCR, yet TCRdb's version contains in-frame clones alone and is incomplete. The table includes approximately 190,000 clones, roughly 77% detected once. The CDR3 has 14 residues. Germline V gene sequence: CDR1 SGDLS, CDR2 YYNGEE. The V gene lost 3 bases and the J gene lost 0 bases, with 7 bases spanning the gap. Sequencing was done on a sample of PBMCs. The rearrangement joins TRBV9 to TRBJ2-1; D remains ambiguous. The receptor was isolated from a man aged 35 to 55 in good health and CMV-seropositive. This CDR3 is CASSARVSYNEQFF. CDR3 sequence (DNA): TGTGCCAGCAGCGCCCGGGTCTCCTACAATGAGCAGTTCTTC.